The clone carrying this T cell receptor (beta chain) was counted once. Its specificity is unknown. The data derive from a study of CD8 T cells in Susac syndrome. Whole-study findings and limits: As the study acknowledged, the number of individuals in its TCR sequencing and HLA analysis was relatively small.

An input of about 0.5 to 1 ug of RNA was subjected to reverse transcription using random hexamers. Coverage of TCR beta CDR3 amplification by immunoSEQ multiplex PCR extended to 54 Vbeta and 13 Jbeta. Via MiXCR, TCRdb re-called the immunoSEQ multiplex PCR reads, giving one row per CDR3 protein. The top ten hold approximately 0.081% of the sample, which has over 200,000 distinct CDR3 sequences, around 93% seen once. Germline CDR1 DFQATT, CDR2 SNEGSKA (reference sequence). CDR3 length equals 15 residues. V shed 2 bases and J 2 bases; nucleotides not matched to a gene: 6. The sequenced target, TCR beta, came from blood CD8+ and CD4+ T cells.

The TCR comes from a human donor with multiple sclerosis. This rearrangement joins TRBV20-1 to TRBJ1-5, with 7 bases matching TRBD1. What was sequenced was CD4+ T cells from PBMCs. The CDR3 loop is CSARSRGRGNQPQHF. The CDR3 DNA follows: TGCAGTGCTAGAAGCAGGGGGAGGGGCAATCAGCCCCAGCATTTT.